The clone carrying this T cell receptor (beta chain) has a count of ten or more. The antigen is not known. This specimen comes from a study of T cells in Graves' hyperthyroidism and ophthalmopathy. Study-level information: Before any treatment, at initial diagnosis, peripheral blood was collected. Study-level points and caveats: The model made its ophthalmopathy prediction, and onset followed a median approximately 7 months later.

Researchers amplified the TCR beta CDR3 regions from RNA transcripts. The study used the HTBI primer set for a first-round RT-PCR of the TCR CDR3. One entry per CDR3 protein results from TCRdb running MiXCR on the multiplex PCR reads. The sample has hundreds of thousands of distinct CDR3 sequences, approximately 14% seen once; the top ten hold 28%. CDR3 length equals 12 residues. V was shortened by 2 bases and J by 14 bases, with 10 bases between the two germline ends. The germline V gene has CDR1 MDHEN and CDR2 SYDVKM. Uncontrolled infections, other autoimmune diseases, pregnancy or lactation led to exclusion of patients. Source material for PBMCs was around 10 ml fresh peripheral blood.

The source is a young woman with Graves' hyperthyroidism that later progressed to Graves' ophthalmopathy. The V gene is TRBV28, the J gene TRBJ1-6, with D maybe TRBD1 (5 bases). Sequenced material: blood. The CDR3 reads CASSLEAGSLHF. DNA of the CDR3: TGTGCCAGCAGTTTAGAGGCAGGGTCCCTCCACTTT.